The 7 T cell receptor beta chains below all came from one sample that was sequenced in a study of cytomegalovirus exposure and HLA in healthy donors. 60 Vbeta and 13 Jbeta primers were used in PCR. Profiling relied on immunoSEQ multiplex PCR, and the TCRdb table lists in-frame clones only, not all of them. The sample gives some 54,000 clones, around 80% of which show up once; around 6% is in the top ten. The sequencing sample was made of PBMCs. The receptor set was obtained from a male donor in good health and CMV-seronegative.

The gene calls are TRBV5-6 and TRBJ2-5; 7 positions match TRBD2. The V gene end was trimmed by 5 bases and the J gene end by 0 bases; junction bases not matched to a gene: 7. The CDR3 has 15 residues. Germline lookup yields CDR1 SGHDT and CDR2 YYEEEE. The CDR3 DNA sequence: TGTGCCAGCAGGGAGGTGGGGGGGTACCAAGAGACCCAGTACTTC. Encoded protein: CASREVGGYQETQYF.

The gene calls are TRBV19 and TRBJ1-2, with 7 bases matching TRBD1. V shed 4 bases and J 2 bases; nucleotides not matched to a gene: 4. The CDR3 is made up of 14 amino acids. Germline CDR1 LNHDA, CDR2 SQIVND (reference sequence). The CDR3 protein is CASSTHRGNYGYTF. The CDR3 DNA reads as TGTGCCAGTAGTACCCACAGGGGAAACTATGGCTACACCTTC. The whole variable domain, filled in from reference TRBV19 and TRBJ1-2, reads DGGITQSPKYLFRKEGQNVTLSCEQNLNHDAMYWYRQDPGQGLRLIYYSQIVNDFQKGDIAEGYSVSREKKESFPLTVTSAQKNPTAFYLCASSTHRGNYGYTFGSGTRLTVV.

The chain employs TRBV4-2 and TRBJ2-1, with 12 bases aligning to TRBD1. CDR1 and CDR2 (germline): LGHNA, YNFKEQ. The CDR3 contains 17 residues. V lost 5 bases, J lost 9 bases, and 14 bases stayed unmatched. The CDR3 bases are TGTGCCAGCAGCTCCAACCTGGGACAGGGGGCCCTAGGTGAGCAGTTCTTC. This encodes CASSSNLGQGALGEQFF.

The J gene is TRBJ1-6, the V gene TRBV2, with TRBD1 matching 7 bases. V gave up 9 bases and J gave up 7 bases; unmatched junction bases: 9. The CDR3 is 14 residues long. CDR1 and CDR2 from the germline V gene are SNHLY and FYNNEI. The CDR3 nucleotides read TGTGCCAGGGGGACAGCCACGGGGAATTCACCCCTCCACTTT. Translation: CARGTATGNSPLHF. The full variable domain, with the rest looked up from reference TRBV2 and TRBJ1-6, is EPEVTQTPSHQVTQMGQEVILRCVPISNHLYFYWYRQILGQKVEFLVSFYNNEISEKSEIFDDQFSVERPDGSNFTLKIRSTKLEDSAMYFCARGTATGNSPLHFGNGTRLTVT.

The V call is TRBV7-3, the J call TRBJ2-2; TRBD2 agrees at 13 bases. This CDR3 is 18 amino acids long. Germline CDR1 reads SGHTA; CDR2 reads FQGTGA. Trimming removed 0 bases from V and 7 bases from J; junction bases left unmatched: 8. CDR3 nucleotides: TGTGCCAGCAGCTTAACCCGACTAGCGGGGGGCGACGGCGGGGAGCTGTTTTTT. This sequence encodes CASSLTRLAGGDGGELFF.

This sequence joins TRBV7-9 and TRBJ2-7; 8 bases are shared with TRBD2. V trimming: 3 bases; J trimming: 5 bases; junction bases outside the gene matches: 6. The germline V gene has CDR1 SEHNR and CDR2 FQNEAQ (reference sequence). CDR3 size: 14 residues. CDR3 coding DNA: TGTGCCAGCAGCTTTCGGGAGGGTGCAAACGAGCAGTACTTC. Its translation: CASSFREGANEQYF.

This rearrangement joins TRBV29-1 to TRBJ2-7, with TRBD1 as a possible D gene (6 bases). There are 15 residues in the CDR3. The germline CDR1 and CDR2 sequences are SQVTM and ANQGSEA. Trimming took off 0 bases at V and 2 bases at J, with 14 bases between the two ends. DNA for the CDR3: TGCAGCGTTGAAGATCCCGGGACACTAGCCTACGAGCAGTACTTC. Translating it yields CSVEDPGTLAYEQYF.